This T cell receptor beta chain came from a study of blood T cell repertoires in COVID-19 (TCRdb year 2020). Broadly, across the study: Samples covering the acute and convalescent phases of COVID-19 were provided by collaborators in the United States, Italy and Spain. The prospective study material was composed of cDNA or gDNA derived from T cells, B-cell-depleted T cells, or PBMCs. The dataset comprised deeply sampled blood TCRbeta repertoires from subjects exposed to, actively infected with, or recovered from COVID-19. A freely available public database, intended as a resource for researchers studying the immune response to SARS-CoV-2, is where the repertoires were released. Samples were obtained from the ongoing ImmuneRACE study (first 160 participants) and from over 1,000 subjects provided by 6 global collaborators. Nearly every sample came with metadata listing a de-identified subject ID, COVID-19 status, age in years and sex. HLA class I and class II types, where available, came from metadata supplied by the sample provider rather than from assay-based typing.

Each collaborating institution followed its own protocols to collect whole blood in K2EDTA tubes. Collaborator samples were shipped for TCRbeta analysis as frozen whole blood, isolated PBMCs, or DNA extracted from either sample type. What the study reported, not specific to this receptor: Clinical and demographic metadata were provided uncurated, with the amount varying by source and participant.

TCRbeta CDR3 regions were amplified from genomic DNA by means of the immunoSEQ Assay, a bias-controlled multiplex PCR. The original pipeline was this. Nucleated cell counts per sample were estimated from amplification of reference gene primers within the assay. Sequence reads were collapsed and filtered to measure the absolute abundance of every unique TCRbeta CDR3 rearrangement. For each sample, productive Simpson clonality was calculated as the square root of Simpson's diversity index across productive rearrangements. TCRdb re-hosts the immuneACCESS table, in-frame sequences only. Its copies lack some clones; in the studies checked, an unresolved V gene accounts for under half of them, and the cause for the rest is not known. The V and J calls and clone size were taken over from that table, and D and trimming were inferred from the DNA. This sample has about 94,000 clones in its table, and 80% of those were observed once. 19% of the sample lies in the top ten.

This clone was observed a few times. Its antigen specificity is not known. Nothing much larger sits one base from this clone, and base qualities are not available. The sequence came from a human donor in a cohort sampled during active COVID-19. Sequencing was carried out using peripheral blood.

This receptor has the CDR3 CATSHRVYNEQFF. The sequence in DNA is TGTGCCACCAGTCACAGGGTCTACAATGAGCAGTTCTTC. This receptor chain uses TRBV24-1 and TRBJ2-1, and the D gene may be TRBD1, 6 bases matching. Sequences KGHDR (CDR1) and SFDVKD (CDR2) are obtained from the germline V gene. V is clipped by 6 bases and J by 3 bases, and the sequence between their germline boundaries is 8 bases long. Reading from cysteine to phenylalanine, the CDR3 counts 13 amino acids. This entry keeps only the CDR3 DNA: 39 bases, framed from base 1.